This passage covers 4 T cell receptor beta chains from one sample sequenced in a study of vaccination and CD4 T cells after COVID-19. These receptors lack a known antigen. This sample's treatment: roughly 10-day PBMC culture with coronavirus spike peptide pools or control peptides (ViraFEST assay). The Oncomine TCR Beta short-read assay sequenced DNA from cultured CD4+ T cells. Via MiXCR, TCRdb re-called the PCR reads, giving one row per CDR3 protein. The top ten clones hold about 10% of a sample with some 10,000 distinct CDR3 sequences, roughly 31% of them seen once. The specimen was CD4+ T cells from blood, cultured in vitro. These receptors came from a human donor who had recovered from COVID-19.

This clonotype was detected only a few times. The chain links TRBV6-2 or TRBV6-3 to TRBJ2-7; D is uncertain. CDR1 is MNHEY, CDR2 SVGEGT, per germline. The CDR3 has 13 residues. Deletions cut 6 bases from V and 6 bases from J, with 15 bases between. CDR3 bases: TGTGCCAGCAGCTACCCAGTAGGCGGCGAGCAGTACTTC. Its translation is CASSYPVGGEQYF.

By share of the sample, this clonotype is medium-sized (0.01 to 0.1%). This sequence joins TRBV10-3 and TRBJ1-2, with D maybe TRBD1 (6 bases). CDR1 is ENHRY, CDR2 SYGVKD, per germline. This CDR3 is built from 14 residues. V lost 7 bases to trimming and J lost 8 bases, with 20 bases between them. The CDR3 protein is CAITKQPGTWGYTF. As DNA, the CDR3 is TGTGCCATCACTAAACAACCCGGGACATGGGGCTACACCTTC.

This clonotype was seen only a few times. The gene calls are TRBV6-5 and TRBJ1-1, with TRBD1 matching 8 bases. This CDR3 contains 16 residues. Germline V CDR1 and CDR2: MNHEY, SVGAGI. V trimming: 2 bases; J trimming: 1 base; junction bases outside the gene matches: 6. The DNA for the CDR3 is TGTGCCAGCAGTTACACGTGGACAGGGAGGAACACTGAAGCTTTCTTT. Encoded protein: CASSYTWTGRNTEAFF.

The chain has TRBV6-2 or TRBV6-3 and TRBJ1-5, with D perhaps matching TRBD1 (5 bases). V shed 6 bases and J shed 0 bases, with 15 bases lying between them. Germline-derived CDR1 and CDR2 are MNHEY and SVGEGT. This CDR3 is 16 amino acids long. CDR3 DNA: TGTGCCAGCAGGGCGACAGACGGTTATAGCAATCAGCCCCAGCATTTT. As protein: CASRATDGYSNQPQHF.